The 32 T cell receptor beta chains given below trace back to one sample, sequenced in a study of early T cells in non-severe SARS-CoV-2 infection. TCRdb re-derived calls from the 5' RACE reads in MiXCR, one entry per CDR3 protein. The sample consists of more than 25,000 distinct CDR3 sequences, about 4.6% of them appearing once. The sample was whole blood. These receptors originate from an adult who was a healthcare worker with PCR-confirmed SARS-CoV-2 infection or an uninfected control (not recorded which).

This clonotype was recorded many times. The chain uses TRBV20-1 and TRBJ2-3; 7 nucleotides match TRBD2. The ends lost 6 bases at V and 4 bases at J; junction bases unmatched: 7. The CDR3 extends over 13 amino acids. Germline values: CDR1 DFQATT, CDR2 SNEGSKA (reference sequence). The CDR3 nucleotides are TGCAGTGCACAACGGGAGGCCGCAGATACGCAGTATTTT. Its protein is CSAQREAADTQYF.

In this sample, this clonotype turned up many times. The J gene is TRBJ2-2, the V gene TRBV12-3 or TRBV12-4; D is unclear. The CDR3 is made up of 15 amino acids. V was shortened by 1 base and J by 5 bases, with 11 bases between the two germline ends. The CDR3 DNA sequence: TGTGCCAGCAGTTTAGTAGATGAGCTAACCGGGGAGCTGTTTTTT. It codes for CASSLVDELTGELFF.

This clonotype was seen only a few times. The chain couples TRBV4-2 to TRBJ2-1, with 16 bases lining up with TRBD2. CDR3 length: 18 amino acids. The V gene's germline CDR1 is LGHNA and CDR2 YNFKEQ. With 4 bases clipped from V and 3 bases from J, the junction kept 6 bases outside the gene matches. The CDR3 nucleotides are TGTGCCAGCAGCCCGGGACTAGCGGGAGGGCTTGACTACAATGAGCAGTTCTTC. Its translation: CASSPGLAGGLDYNEQFF.

This clonotype was found many times. The CDR3 loop is CASTGSYEQYF. Here the CDR3 DNA reads TGTGCCAGCACCGGATCCTACGAGCAGTACTTC. The chain recombines TRBV28 with TRBJ2-7; the D is unclear. V was shortened by 7 bases and J by 1 base, with 5 bases between the two germline ends. Germline loops: CDR1 MDHEN, CDR2 SYDVKM. The CDR3 length is 11 residues.

This clonotype showed up many times. CDR3 in DNA: TGTGCCAGCAGCCAGGAGGGCAATGAGCAGTTCTTC. This sequence encodes CASSQEGNEQFF. This rearrangement joins TRBV11-2 to TRBJ2-1; the D gene is possibly TRBD2 (6 bases). The V gene's germline CDR1 is SGHAT and CDR2 FQNNGV. The CDR3 is 12 residues long. V lost 5 bases, J lost 6 bases, and 8 bases lay in between.

This clonotype was recorded at least ten times. The chain links TRBV6-1 to TRBJ1-1; D unclear. Germline V gene lookup returns CDR1 MNHNS and CDR2 SASEGT. V lost 6 bases and J lost 1, with 15 bases in between. The CDR3 totals 15 residues. The CDR3 sequence: CASRRDGMSNTEAFF. CDR3 nucleotide sequence: TGTGCCAGCAGGAGGGATGGGATGTCGAACACTGAAGCTTTCTTT.

This clonotype has just a few counts. V gene TRBV3-1 combines with J gene TRBJ1-3; D ambiguous. CDR3 length: 13 residues. Trimming removed 4 bases at V and 0 bases at J, with 4 bases between. Germline CDR1 LGHDT, CDR2 YNNKEL (reference sequence). The CDR3 DNA follows: TGTGCCAGCAGCCTCGACTCTGGAAACACCATATATTTT. It encodes CASSLDSGNTIYF.

This clonotype has only a few counts. V gene TRBV7-2 combines with J gene TRBJ2-7; 9 bases are shared with TRBD1. The CDR3 covers 13 residues. Trimming at V came to 3 bases and at J to 6 bases, leaving 3 bases not matched to a gene. Per germline, CDR1 SGHTA and CDR2 FQGNSA. The CDR3 reads CASSFTGGAEQYF. The CDR3 bases are TGTGCCAGCAGCTTTACAGGGGGCGCCGAGCAGTACTTC.

This clonotype was observed many times. The chain couples TRBV6-2 or TRBV6-3 to TRBJ2-1; the match to TRBD2 covers 10 bases. This CDR3 has 15 amino acids. Unmatched junction bases numbered 4, after V lost 4 bases and J lost 4 bases. Germline V gene sequence: CDR1 MNHEY, CDR2 SVGEGT. CDR3 amino acids: CASSSGLAYYNEQFF. The CDR3 nucleotides are TGTGCCAGCAGTTCGGGACTAGCGTATTACAATGAGCAGTTCTTC.

Details on this clonotype: A clone one base away is much larger, so this may be a read error. The rearrangement links TRBV4-1 to TRBJ1-4; no reliable D call. The CDR3 length is 15 residues. In germline, CDR1 is MGHRA, CDR2 YSYEKL. Trimming removed 2 bases from V and 13 bases from J, with 20 bases in between. The CDR3 protein is CASSQTRTNNKRLFF. The DNA of the CDR3 is TGCGCCAGCAGCCAAACGCGAACTAACAATAAAAGACTGTTTTTT.

Of note for this clonotype: This may stem from a read error, because a much larger clone lies one nucleotide away. No conserved phenylalanine or tryptophan ends this CDR3, so it is likely a read error. The chain employs TRBV20-1 and TRBJ2-5; the D gene is possibly TRBD1 (6 bases). This CDR3 is 12 amino acids long. Germline CDR1 reads DFQATT; CDR2 reads SNEGSKA (reference sequence). V lost 3 bases and J 3 bases, leaving 8 bases between the germline ends. The chain's CDR3 is CSASAGEETQYY. The CDR3 bases are TGCAGTGCTAGCGCAGGGGAAGAGACCCAGTACTAC.

There are many counts of this clonotype. The chain carries TRBV28 and TRBJ2-1; D might be TRBD2 (6 bases). CDR1 is MDHEN and CDR2 is SYDVKM in the germline V gene. The ends were cut back, 7 bases at V and 4 bases at J, with 14 bases in the middle. The length of the CDR3 is 14 residues. The CDR3 nucleotides are TGTGCCAGCATTGGGGGGACGCTGTACAATGAGCAGTTCTTC. Translating gives CASIGGTLYNEQFF.

This clonotype was recorded at least ten times. The chain has TRBV4-1 and TRBJ2-7, with 7 bases identical to TRBD2. Per the germline V gene, CDR1 is MGHRA and CDR2 is YSYEKL. CDR3 length equals 17 residues. The ends lost 4 bases at V and 2 bases at J; junction bases unmatched: 14. The DNA of the CDR3 is TGCGCCAGCAGCCTCAATTCCCGGTCTAGCGGAGCCTACGAGCAGTACTTC. The encoded protein is CASSLNSRSSGAYEQYF.

Ten or more counts support this clonotype. The chain uses TRBV5-1 and TRBJ2-6, with a tentative D call TRBD1 (5 bases). This CDR3 is built from 16 residues. Trimming took 7 bases from V and 3 from J, leaving 17 bases between them. Germline loops: CDR1 SGHRS, CDR2 YFSETQ. The CDR3 DNA reads TGCGCCAGCCGCCTGCCAGGGAACTATGGGGCCAACGTCCTGACTTTC. As protein: CASRLPGNYGANVLTF.

The chain links TRBV20-1 to TRBJ2-3; D gene uncertain. Trimming took off 4 bases at V and 1 base at J, with 15 bases between the two ends. The CDR3 extends over 15 amino acids. Germline CDR1 is DFQATT and CDR2 is SNEGSKA (reference sequence). As DNA, the CDR3 is TGCAGTGCTACCCCAGGACCTCCTCGCACAGATACGCAGTATTTT. It codes for CSATPGPPRTDTQYF.

This clonotype has a count of ten or more. This chain joins TRBV20-1 and TRBJ2-5; D is perhaps TRBD1 (5 bases). Trimming removed 7 bases at V and 2 bases at J, with 8 bases between. CDR1 DFQATT and CDR2 SNEGSKA come from the germline V gene (reference sequence). The CDR3 loop spans 11 amino acids. The CDR3 DNA follows: TGCAGTGGACAGTTACAAGAGACCCAGTACTTC. Its protein is CSGQLQETQYF.

The genes are TRBV5-1 and TRBJ2-3; TRBD2 matches at 7 bases. The germline gives CDR1 SGHRS, CDR2 YFSETQ. This CDR3 has 15 residues. With 2 bases clipped from V and 3 bases from J, the junction kept 6 bases outside the gene matches. In DNA, the CDR3 is TGCGCCAGCAGCTTCCAAAGCGGGACGACAGATACGCAGTATTTT. Its translation is CASSFQSGTTDTQYF.

This chain links TRBV20-1 with TRBJ2-7, with TRBD1 as a possible D gene (7 bases). CDR1 is DFQATT, CDR2 SNEGSKA, per germline (reference sequence). This CDR3 is built from 13 residues. The V gene lost 2 bases and the J gene lost 6 bases, with 14 bases spanning the gap. CDR3 in amino acids: CSARLAGGIEQYF. CDR3 nucleotides: TGCAGTGCTAGATTGGCAGGGGGGATCGAGCAGTACTTC.

V is TRBV20-1 and J is TRBJ1-1; no reliable D call. Germline-derived CDR1 and CDR2 are DFQATT and SNEGSKA (reference sequence). The CDR3 runs to 11 residues. Trimming left V 3 bases short and J 8 bases short, with 10 bases between. DNA of the CDR3: TGCAGTGCTAGCCCTGTAGAGGAAGCTTTCTTT. Translated, it gives CSASPVEEAFF.

This clonotype has ten or more counts. V usage is TRBV4-1 and J usage is TRBJ2-6, with a possible D match to TRBD1 (6 bases). CDR1 is MGHRA and CDR2 is YSYEKL in the germline V gene. Trimming removed 1 base from V and 0 bases from J, with 13 bases in between. The CDR3 loop spans 18 amino acids. CDR3 region: CASSQGVTGISGANVLTF. In DNA form, the CDR3 reads TGCGCCAGCAGCCAAGGTGTTACAGGGATCTCTGGGGCCAACGTCCTGACTTTC.

This clonotype was seen ten or more times. The V gene is TRBV12-3 or TRBV12-4, the J gene TRBJ2-6; D unclear. V gave up 7 bases and J gave up 1 base, with 8 bases separating them. The CDR3 loop spans 14 amino acids. In DNA form, the CDR3 reads TGTGCCAGCACTGAGGCATCTGGGGCCAACGTCCTGACTTTC. Its translation is CASTEASGANVLTF.

This clonotype has only a few counts. The chain employs TRBV20-1 and TRBJ1-5; D possibly corresponds to TRBD1 (6 bases). Per germline, CDR1 DFQATT and CDR2 SNEGSKA (reference sequence). V was shortened by 5 bases and J by 1 base, with 15 bases between the two germline ends. This CDR3 region has 15 residues. This CDR3 is CSALEGGLSNQPQHF. The DNA for the CDR3 is TGCAGTGCTCTCGAGGGGGGGTTAAGCAATCAGCCCCAGCATTTT.

This clonotype has a count of ten or more. The genes are TRBV12-3 or TRBV12-4 and TRBJ2-7, with D uncertain. Trimming removed 2 bases at V and 6 bases at J, with 11 bases between. The CDR3 runs to 13 residues. The CDR3: CASSLPPAREQYF. In DNA, the CDR3 is TGTGCCAGCAGTTTACCCCCTGCGCGCGAGCAGTACTTC.

This chain connects TRBV6-1 to TRBJ2-2, with 7 nucleotides matching TRBD1. The germline gives CDR1 MNHNS, CDR2 SASEGT. This CDR3 spans 16 amino acids. V was clipped by 2 bases and J by 1 base; unmatched bases: 4. The CDR3 DNA follows: TGTGCCAGCAGTGAATTGGGGACAGTGAACACCGGGGAGCTGTTTTTT. Its translation: CASSELGTVNTGELFF.

This clonotype was recorded at least ten times. The chain carries TRBV5-6 and TRBJ2-1; D is possibly TRBD1 or TRBD2 (6 bases each). This CDR3 has 16 residues. Germline CDR1 and CDR2: SGHDT and YYEEEE. Trimming took off 4 bases at V and 5 bases at J, with 19 bases between the two ends. The chain's CDR3 is CASSQVGGPINNEQFF. The DNA of the CDR3 is TGTGCCAGCAGCCAAGTCGGGGGCCCTATTAACAATGAGCAGTTCTTC.

The sample holds many counts of this clonotype. The chain uses TRBV29-1 and TRBJ2-7; D is uncertain. Per the germline V gene, CDR1 is SQVTM and CDR2 is ANQGSEA. The CDR3 contains 11 residues. Deletions cut 7 bases from V and 6 bases from J, with 13 bases between. The CDR3 reads CSGREGGEQYF. The CDR3 nucleotides are TGCAGCGGCCGAGAAGGCGGCGAGCAGTACTTC.

J is TRBJ2-5 and V is TRBV20-1; 12 nucleotides align to TRBD1. The germline CDR1 and CDR2 sequences are DFQATT and SNEGSKA (reference sequence). The CDR3 sequence is 14 residues long. V shed 6 bases and J 7 bases; nucleotides not matched to a gene: 9. CDR3 nucleotide sequence: TGCAGTGCCCAACCGGGACAGGGGGCCGGGACCCAGTACTTC. Amino acids: CSAQPGQGAGTQYF.

This clonotype was detected ten times or more. The rearrangement uses TRBV9 and TRBJ1-2; perhaps TRBD1 as D (5 bases). V lost 4 bases, J lost 8 bases, and 18 bases lay in between. The germline CDR1 and CDR2 sequences are SGDLS and YYNGEE. The CDR3 consists of 14 residues. DNA for the CDR3: TGTGCCAGCAGCCCCCCCCAGGGCCGACAGGGCTACACCTTC. Translation: CASSPPQGRQGYTF.

The table lists this clonotype with many counts. The V call is TRBV20-1, the J call TRBJ2-7; D gene unclear. V lost 0 bases and J lost 0, with 12 bases in between. The germline gives CDR1 DFQATT, CDR2 SNEGSKA (reference sequence). This CDR3 has 15 residues. This CDR3 is CSARDKGITSYEQYF. The CDR3 region has the DNA TGCAGTGCTAGAGACAAGGGAATAACCTCCTACGAGCAGTACTTC.

Many counts were recorded for this clonotype. V gene TRBV7-9 combines with J gene TRBJ1-2; D remains ambiguous. Germline V gives CDR1 SEHNR, CDR2 FQNEAQ (reference sequence). The V end lost 4 bases, the J end lost 0 bases, and 3 bases lay between the germline ends. The CDR3 is 12 amino acids. CDR3 DNA: TGTGCCAGCAGCTACACTAACTATGGCTACACCTTC. It codes for CASSYTNYGYTF.

This clonotype occurred many times. The rearrangement links TRBV12-3 or TRBV12-4 to TRBJ1-1, with D unresolved. The V end lost 5 bases, the J end lost 12 bases, and 22 bases lay between the germline ends. The CDR3 has 14 amino acids. CDR3 bases: TGTGCCAGCAGTGACGCCGGGGATTCCCTTCCGACTTTCTTT. Its protein product is CASSDAGDSLPTFF.

This clonotype showed up many times. The chain couples TRBV5-1 to TRBJ2-1; the match to TRBD2 covers 9 bases. V trimming: 0 bases; J trimming: 10 bases; junction bases outside the gene matches: 8. CDR3 length: 15 residues. The germline gives CDR1 SGHRS, CDR2 YFSETQ. The CDR3 coding sequence is TGCGCCAGCAGCTTGGCCCGAGTAGCGGGGGACGAGCAGTTCTTC. This translates into CASSLARVAGDEQFF.